This is a list of T cell receptor beta chains from one sample in a study of blood T cell repertoires in COVID-19. Sequencing used immunoSEQ multiplex PCR; TCRdb keeps in-frame clones, though not all of them. The data hold a few hundred thousand clones, with around 90% observed a single time. Sequencing used peripheral blood. Source of these receptors: a woman aged 60-75 years with COVID-19, enrolled during active disease. CDR3s include the opening cysteine and the closing phenylalanine or tryptophan. The D gene is left open where the match is weak.

cdr3_length: 16; v_call: TRBV5-1; d_call: TRBD1; j_call: TRBJ1-5; cdr3_aa: CASSPLGQGSNQPQHF
cdr3_length: 17; v_call: TRBV27; d_call: TRBD1; j_call: TRBJ1-3; cdr3_aa: CASRLSLQGFPGNTIYF
cdr3_length: 16; v_call: TRBV18; d_call: .; j_call: TRBJ2-2; cdr3_aa: CASSPPAGFDTGELFF
cdr3_length: 19; v_call: TRBV27; d_call: TRBD2; j_call: TRBJ2-3; cdr3_aa: CASSFGLAGGPTHTDTQYF
cdr3_length: 14; v_call: TRBV7-2; d_call: .; j_call: TRBJ2-5; cdr3_aa: CASSWRDSQETQYF
cdr3_length: 16; v_call: TRBV4-1; d_call: .; j_call: TRBJ1-2; cdr3_aa: CASSQVAARVRGGYTF
cdr3_length: 13; v_call: TRBV4-3; d_call: .; j_call: TRBJ1-1; cdr3_aa: CASSLTPGTEAFF
cdr3_length: 14; v_call: TRBV9; d_call: .; j_call: TRBJ2-4; cdr3_aa: CASSVDLQGNIQYF
cdr3_length: 14; v_call: TRBV7-8; d_call: .; j_call: TRBJ2-7; cdr3_aa: CASSEHRQAYEQYF
cdr3_length: 14; v_call: TRBV6-2/TRBV6-3; d_call: .; j_call: TRBJ1-1; cdr3_aa: CASSYEVMNTEAFF
cdr3_length: 18; v_call: TRBV15; d_call: .; j_call: TRBJ2-7; cdr3_aa: CATSSRATGPRTSYEQYF
cdr3_length: 18; v_call: TRBV4-2; d_call: TRBD1; j_call: TRBJ2-5; cdr3_aa: CASSQELNRGLDSGTQYF
cdr3_length: 12; v_call: TRBV7-2; d_call: .; j_call: TRBJ2-5; cdr3_aa: CASSPLLETQYF